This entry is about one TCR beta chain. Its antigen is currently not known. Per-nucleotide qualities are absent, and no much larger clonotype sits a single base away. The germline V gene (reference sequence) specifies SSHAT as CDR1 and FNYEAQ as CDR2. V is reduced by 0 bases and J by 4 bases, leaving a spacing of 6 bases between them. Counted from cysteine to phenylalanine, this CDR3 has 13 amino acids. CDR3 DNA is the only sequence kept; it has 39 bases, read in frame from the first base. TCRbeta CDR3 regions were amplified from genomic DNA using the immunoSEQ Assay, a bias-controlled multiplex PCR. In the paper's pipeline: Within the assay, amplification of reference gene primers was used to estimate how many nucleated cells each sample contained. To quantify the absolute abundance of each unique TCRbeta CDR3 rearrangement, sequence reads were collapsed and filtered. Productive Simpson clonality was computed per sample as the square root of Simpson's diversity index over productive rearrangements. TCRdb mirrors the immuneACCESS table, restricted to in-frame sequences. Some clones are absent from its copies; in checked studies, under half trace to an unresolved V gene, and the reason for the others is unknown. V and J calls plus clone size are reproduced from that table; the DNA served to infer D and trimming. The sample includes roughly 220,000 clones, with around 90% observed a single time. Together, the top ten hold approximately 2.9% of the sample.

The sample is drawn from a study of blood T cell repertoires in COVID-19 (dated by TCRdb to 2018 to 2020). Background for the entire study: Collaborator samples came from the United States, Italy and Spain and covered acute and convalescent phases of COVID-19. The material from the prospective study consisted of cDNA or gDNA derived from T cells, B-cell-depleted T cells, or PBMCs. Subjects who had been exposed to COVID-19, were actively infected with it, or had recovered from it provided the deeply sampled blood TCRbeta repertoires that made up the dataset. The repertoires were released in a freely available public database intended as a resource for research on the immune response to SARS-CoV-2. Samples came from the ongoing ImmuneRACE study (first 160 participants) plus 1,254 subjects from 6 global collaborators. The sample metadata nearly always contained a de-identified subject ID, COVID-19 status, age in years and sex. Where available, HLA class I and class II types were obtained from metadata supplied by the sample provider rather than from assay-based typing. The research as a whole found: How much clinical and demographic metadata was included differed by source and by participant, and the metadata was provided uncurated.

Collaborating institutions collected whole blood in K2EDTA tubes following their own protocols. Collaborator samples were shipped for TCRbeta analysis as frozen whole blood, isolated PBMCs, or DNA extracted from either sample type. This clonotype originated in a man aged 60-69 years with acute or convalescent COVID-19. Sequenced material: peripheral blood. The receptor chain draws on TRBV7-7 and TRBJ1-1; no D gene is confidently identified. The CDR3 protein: CASSLAPGTEAFF. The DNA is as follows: TGTGCCAGCAGCTTAGCGCCGGGCACTGAAGCTTTCTTT.